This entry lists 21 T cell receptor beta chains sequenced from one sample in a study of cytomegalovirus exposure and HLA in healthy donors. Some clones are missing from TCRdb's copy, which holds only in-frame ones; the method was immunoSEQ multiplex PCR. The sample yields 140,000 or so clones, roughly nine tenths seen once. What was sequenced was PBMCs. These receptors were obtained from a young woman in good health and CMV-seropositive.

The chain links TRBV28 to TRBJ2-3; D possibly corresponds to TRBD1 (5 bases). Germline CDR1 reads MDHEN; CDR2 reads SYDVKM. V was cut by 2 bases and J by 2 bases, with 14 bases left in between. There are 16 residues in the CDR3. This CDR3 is CASSLAGYSNTDTQYF. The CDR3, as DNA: TGTGCCAGCAGTTTAGCAGGGTACTCCAACACAGATACGCAGTATTTT.

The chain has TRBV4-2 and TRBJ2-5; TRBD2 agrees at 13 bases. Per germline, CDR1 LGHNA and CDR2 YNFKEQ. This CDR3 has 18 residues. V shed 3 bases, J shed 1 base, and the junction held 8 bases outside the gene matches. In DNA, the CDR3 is TGTGCCAGCAGCCACGGACTAGCGGGGGTAACGTTCCAAGAGACCCAGTACTTC. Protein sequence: CASSHGLAGVTFQETQYF.

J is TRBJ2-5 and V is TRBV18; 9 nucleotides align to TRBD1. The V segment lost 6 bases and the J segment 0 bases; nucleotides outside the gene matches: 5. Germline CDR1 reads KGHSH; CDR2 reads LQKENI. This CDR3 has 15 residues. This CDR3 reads CASSLTGGDQETQYF. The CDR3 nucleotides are TGTGCCAGCTCTCTCACAGGGGGCGACCAAGAGACCCAGTACTTC.

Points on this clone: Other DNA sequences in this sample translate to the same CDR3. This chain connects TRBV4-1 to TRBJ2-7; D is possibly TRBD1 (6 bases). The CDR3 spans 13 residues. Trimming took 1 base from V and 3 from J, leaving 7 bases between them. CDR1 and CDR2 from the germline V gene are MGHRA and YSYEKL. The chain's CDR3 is CASSQVGGYEQYF. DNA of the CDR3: TGCGCCAGCAGCCAAGTAGGGGGCTACGAGCAGTACTTC.

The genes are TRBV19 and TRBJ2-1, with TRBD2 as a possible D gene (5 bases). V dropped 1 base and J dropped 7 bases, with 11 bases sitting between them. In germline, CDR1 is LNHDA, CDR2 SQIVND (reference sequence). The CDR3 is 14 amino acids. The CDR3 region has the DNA TGTGCCAGTAGTATAGTGCCAGGCGGGAATGAGCAGTTCTTC. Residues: CASSIVPGGNEQFF.

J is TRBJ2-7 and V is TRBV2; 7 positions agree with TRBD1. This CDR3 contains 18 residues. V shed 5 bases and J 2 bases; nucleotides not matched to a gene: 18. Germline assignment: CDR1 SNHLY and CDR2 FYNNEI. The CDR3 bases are TGTGCCAGCAGTACTAGGGGACAGACAGACCCAATAACCTACGAGCAGTACTTC. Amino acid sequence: CASSTRGQTDPITYEQYF.

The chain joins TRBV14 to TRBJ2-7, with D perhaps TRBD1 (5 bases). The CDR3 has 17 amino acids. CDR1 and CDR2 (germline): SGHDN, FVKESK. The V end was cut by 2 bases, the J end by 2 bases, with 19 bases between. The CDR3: CASSQMETALGPYEQYF. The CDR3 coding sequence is TGTGCCAGCAGCCAAATGGAAACTGCCTTGGGGCCCTACGAGCAGTACTTC.

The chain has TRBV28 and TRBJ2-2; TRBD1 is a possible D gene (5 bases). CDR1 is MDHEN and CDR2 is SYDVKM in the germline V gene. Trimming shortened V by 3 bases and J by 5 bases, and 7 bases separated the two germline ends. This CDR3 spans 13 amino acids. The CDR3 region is CASSLQGTGELFF. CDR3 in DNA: TGTGCCAGCAGTTTGCAGGGAACCGGGGAGCTGTTTTTT.

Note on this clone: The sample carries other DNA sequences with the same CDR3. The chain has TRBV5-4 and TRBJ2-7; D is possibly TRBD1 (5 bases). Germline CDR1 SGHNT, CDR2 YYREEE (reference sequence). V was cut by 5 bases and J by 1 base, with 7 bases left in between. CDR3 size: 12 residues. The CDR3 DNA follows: TGTGCCAGCAGTCAGGGTTCCTACGAGCAGTACTTC. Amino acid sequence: CASSQGSYEQYF.

The chain's CDR3 is CASSLRGNTEAFF. CDR3 in DNA: TGTGCCAGCAGTCTGAGAGGGAACACTGAAGCTTTCTTT. The J gene is TRBJ1-1, the V gene TRBV9; the D is unclear. CDR1 is SGDLS and CDR2 is YYNGEE in the germline V gene. V lost 5 bases and J 1 base, leaving 9 bases between the germline ends. The CDR3 consists of 13 residues. Full variable domain (remainder filled in from reference TRBV9 and TRBJ1-1): DSGVTQTPKHLITATGQRVTLRCSPRSGDLSVYWYQQSLDQGLQFLIQYYNGEERAKGNILERFSAQQFPDLHSELNLSSLELGDSALYFCASSLRGNTEAFFGQGTRLTVV.

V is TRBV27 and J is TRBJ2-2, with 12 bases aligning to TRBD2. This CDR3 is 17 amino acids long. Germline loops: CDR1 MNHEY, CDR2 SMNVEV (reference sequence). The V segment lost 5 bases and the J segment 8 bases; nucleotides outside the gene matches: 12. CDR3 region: CASSTTRTSGVQGELFF. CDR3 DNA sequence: TGTGCCAGCAGTACGACCCGGACTAGCGGGGTTCAAGGGGAGCTGTTTTTT.

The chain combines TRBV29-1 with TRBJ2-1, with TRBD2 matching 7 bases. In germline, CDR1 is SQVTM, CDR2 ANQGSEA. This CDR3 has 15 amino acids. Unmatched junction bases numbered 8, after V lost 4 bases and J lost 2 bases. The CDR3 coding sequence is TGCAGCGTTGTCGATTCGGGGGGACCCTACAATGAGCAGTTCTTC. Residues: CSVVDSGGPYNEQFF.

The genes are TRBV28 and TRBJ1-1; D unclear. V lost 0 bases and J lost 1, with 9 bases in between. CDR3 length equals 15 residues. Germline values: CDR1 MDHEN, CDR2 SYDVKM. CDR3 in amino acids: CASSLWGSSNTEAFF. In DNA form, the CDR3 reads TGTGCCAGCAGTTTATGGGGCAGCTCGAACACTGAAGCTTTCTTT. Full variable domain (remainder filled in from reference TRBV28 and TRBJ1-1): DVKVTQSSRYLVKRTGEKVFLECVQDMDHENMFWYRQDPGLGLRLIYFSYDVKMKEKGDIPEGYSVSREKKERFSLILESASTNQTSMYLCASSLWGSSNTEAFFGQGTRLTVV.

The CDR3 DNA is TGTGCCATCAGTGGGGAACAGGGCCTCCCAGATACGCAGTATTTT. Residues: CAISGEQGLPDTQYF. The chain is built from TRBV10-3 and TRBJ2-3, with D perhaps matching TRBD1 (6 bases). V shed 4 bases and J shed 4 bases, with 15 bases lying between them. This CDR3 is 15 amino acids long. The germline V gene encodes CDR1 ENHRY and CDR2 SYGVKD.

The CDR3 sequence: CASSGGERGGAFHTF. DNA for the CDR3: TGTGCCAGCAGTGGGGGTGAGAGGGGAGGAGCGTTCCACACCTTC. This chain uses TRBV27 with TRBJ1-2, with D tentatively TRBD1 (5 bases). CDR3 length: 15 residues. V dropped 5 bases and J dropped 12 bases, with 25 bases sitting between them. Germline CDR1 reads MNHEY; CDR2 reads SMNVEV (reference sequence).

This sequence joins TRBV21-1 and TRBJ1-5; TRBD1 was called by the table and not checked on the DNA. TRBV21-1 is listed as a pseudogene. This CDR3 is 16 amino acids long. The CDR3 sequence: CASSIGQDYSNQPQHF. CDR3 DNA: TGTGCCAGCAGCATTGGACAGGATTATAGCAATCAGCCCCAGCATTTT.

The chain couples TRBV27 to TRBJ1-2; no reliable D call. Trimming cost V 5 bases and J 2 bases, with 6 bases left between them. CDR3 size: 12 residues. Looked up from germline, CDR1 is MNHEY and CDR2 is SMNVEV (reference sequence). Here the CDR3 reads CASSTGNYGYTF. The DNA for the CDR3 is TGTGCCAGCAGTACCGGGAACTATGGCTACACCTTC.

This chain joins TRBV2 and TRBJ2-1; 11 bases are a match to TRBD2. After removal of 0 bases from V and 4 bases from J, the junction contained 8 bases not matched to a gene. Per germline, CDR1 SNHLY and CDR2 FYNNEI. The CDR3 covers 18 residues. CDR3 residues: CASSEARVAGGSYNEQFF. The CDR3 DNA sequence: TGTGCCAGCAGTGAAGCTCGGGTAGCGGGGGGGTCGTACAATGAGCAGTTCTTC.

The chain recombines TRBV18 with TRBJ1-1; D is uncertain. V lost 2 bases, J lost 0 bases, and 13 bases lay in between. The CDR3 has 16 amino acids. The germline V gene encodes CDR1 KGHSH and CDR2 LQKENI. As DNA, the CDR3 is TGTGCCAGCTCACCATTGCTGAAGAGCATGAACACTGAAGCTTTCTTT. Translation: CASSPLLKSMNTEAFF. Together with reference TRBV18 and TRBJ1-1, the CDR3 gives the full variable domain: NAGVMQNPRHLVRRRGQEARLRCSPMKGHSHVYWYRQLPEEGLKFMVYLQKENIIDESGMPKERFSAEFPKEGPSILRIQQVVRGDSAAYFCASSPLLKSMNTEAFFGQGTRLTVV.

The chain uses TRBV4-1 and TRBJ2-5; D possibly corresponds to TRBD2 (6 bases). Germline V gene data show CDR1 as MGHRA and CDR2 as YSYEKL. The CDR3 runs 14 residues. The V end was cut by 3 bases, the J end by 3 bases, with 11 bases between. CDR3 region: CASSQIGGEETQYF. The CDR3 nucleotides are TGCGCCAGCAGCCAGATCGGGGGAGAAGAGACCCAGTACTTC.

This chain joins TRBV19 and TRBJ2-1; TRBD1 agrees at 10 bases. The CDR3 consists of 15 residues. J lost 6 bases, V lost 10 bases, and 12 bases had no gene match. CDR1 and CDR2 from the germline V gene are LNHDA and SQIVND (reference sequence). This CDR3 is CATQPGTGVANEQFF. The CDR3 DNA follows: TGTGCCACACAGCCCGGGACAGGGGTAGCCAATGAGCAGTTCTTC.